These T cell receptor beta chains were read from a single sample in a study of shared clonotypes between healthy human individuals. Using immunoSEQ multiplex PCR, the repertoire was profiled, and TCRdb retains in-frame clones only, with some absent. The data hold roughly 2.2 million clones, with more than 85% observed a single time. Material for sequencing was naive CD4+ T cells from PBMCs. These receptors came from a young man in good health. Some clones in this sample may be carry-over from other donors' samples. The CDR3 runs from the conserved cysteine through the conserved F or W. D genes are given only for firm matches. Not every row has a clone size; where given, it reads once, few, many or a size class.

.,.,TRBJ1-1,TRBV5-1,TGCGCCAGCAGCTTGAGGGAGAACACTGAAGCTTTCTTT,CASSLRENTEAFF
once,.,TRBJ2-3,TRBV18,TGTGCCAGCTCACCCTCAGGCGGTATCACAGATACGCAGTATTTT,CASSPSGGITDTQYF
once,.,TRBJ1-4,TRBV7-8,TGTGCCAGCAGCTTAGCGCTTGGGAGAAACAATGAAAAACTGTTTTTT,CASSLALGRNNEKLFF
.,.,TRBJ2-7,TRBV4-1,TGCGCCAGCAGCCAAGCCCCGCGGGCCGGGTCCTACGAGCAGTACTTC,CASSQAPRAGSYEQYF
.,.,TRBJ1-4,TRBV28,TGTGCCAGCAGTTCCACCCGGGACGGGGATGAAAAACTGTTTTTT,CASSSTRDGDEKLFF
.,.,TRBJ1-2,TRBV27,TGTGCCAGCAGACGAACGGCTAACTATGGCTACACCTTC,CASRRTANYGYTF
.,TRBD2,TRBJ2-1,TRBV27,TGTGCCAGCAGCCTTACCCCCCCCTCTAGCGGGAGGGGAAATGAGCAGTTCTTC,CASSLTPPSSGRGNEQFF
.,.,TRBJ1-3,TRBV5-1,TGCGCCAGCAGCCTGGCAGAAGGGTACTCTGGAAACACCATATATTTT,CASSLAEGYSGNTIYF
.,.,TRBJ1-5,TRBV28,TGTGCCAGCCACTTAGGTGGGGGGCCGGGGCAGCCCCAGCATTTT,CASHLGGGPGQPQHF
.,.,TRBJ2-5,TRBV18,TGTGCCAGGGACGGGGTAGCCGAAGAGACCCAGTACTTC,CARDGVAEETQYF
.,.,TRBJ1-1,TRBV6-1,TGTGCCAGCAGATCGGATTTTATACAGGGCACTGAAGCTTTCTTT,CASRSDFIQGTEAFF
.,.,TRBJ2-7,TRBV10-3,TGTGCCATCAGTGAGTCTCGTTTTAGGGCCTACGAGCAGTACTTC,CAISESRFRAYEQYF
.,TRBD1,TRBJ1-1,TRBV7-2,TGTGCCAGCCGACTACAGGGGGTTACCACTGAAGCTTTCTTT,CASRLQGVTTEAFF
.,.,TRBJ1-4,TRBV4-1,TGCGCCAGCAGCCAATCACGGACCTTTAAAGAAAAACTGTTTTTT,CASSQSRTFKEKLFF
once,.,TRBJ1-2,TRBV6-5,TGTGCCAGCAGCCGAAATGACGGGACTTATGGCTACACCTTC,CASSRNDGTYGYTF
.,.,TRBJ1-3,TRBV5-1,TGCGCCAGCAGCTTGGGGCAGAACGGAAACACCATATATTTT,CASSLGQNGNTIYF
.,TRBD2,TRBJ2-5,TRBV7-3,TGTGCCAGCAGCTTAACAGCGGGGGTTCAAGAGACCCAGTACTTC,CASSLTAGVQETQYF
.,TRBD2,TRBJ2-7,TRBV19,TGTGCCAGTAGTAGAGCGGGAACCTCCTACGAGCAGTACTTC,CASSRAGTSYEQYF
.,.,TRBJ2-1,TRBV5-1,TGCGCCAGCAGCTTGGCTCAGGGCGGCACGTCGGGTAATGAGCAGTTCTTC,CASSLAQGGTSGNEQFF
.,.,TRBJ1-1,TRBV2,TGTGCCAGCAGGGGGGGAATGAACACTGAAGCTTTCTTT,CASRGGMNTEAFF
.,TRBD1,TRBJ2-7,TRBV11-1,TGTGCCAGCAGCTCCCGGGACAGGGGGTACGAGCAGTACTTC,CASSSRDRGYEQYF
.,.,TRBJ1-1,TRBV14,TGTGCCAGCAGCCAAGGGCCCGCGGGGGGCACTGAAGCTTTCTTT,CASSQGPAGGTEAFF
.,TRBD2,TRBJ2-7,TRBV9,TGTGCCAGCAGCGTAGGCCTAGCGGGCCACTACGAGCAGTACTTC,CASSVGLAGHYEQYF
.,TRBD2,TRBJ2-3,TRBV5-1,TGCGCCGGCCGGGATAGCGGGAGCACAGATACGCAGTATTTT,CAGRDSGSTDTQYF
.,TRBD2,TRBJ2-7,TRBV6-5,TGTGCCAGCAGTTACCGACTAGCGGGGACCTCCTACGAGCAGTACTTC,CASSYRLAGTSYEQYF
.,.,TRBJ2-7,TRBV4-2,TGTGCCAGCAGCCAACAAAGCGCTAGCGCCTCCTACGAGCAGTACTTC,CASSQQSASASYEQYF
.,.,TRBJ2-1,TRBV21-1,TGTGCCAGCAGCACAGGACTGGATCTCTACAATGAGCAGTTCTTC,CASSTGLDLYNEQFF
.,TRBD1,TRBJ1-4,TRBV4-1,TGCGCCAGCAGCCACCGACTCCCCGGGACAGCTAATGAAAAACTGTTTTTT,CASSHRLPGTANEKLFF
.,.,TRBJ2-3,TRBV7-3,TGTGCCAGCAGCCCCCAAACTAGCACAGATACGCAGTATTTT,CASSPQTSTDTQYF
.,.,TRBJ2-4,TRBV6-1,TGTGCCAGCAGTGAAGCGCGCACGTATCAGTACTTC,CASSEARTYQYF